These 15 T cell receptor beta chains originate from one sample sequenced in a study of CD8 T cells in Susac syndrome. When the RNA was reverse transcribed, random hexamers were used with an input of roughly 0.5 to 1 ug. Each CDR3 protein is one row after TCRdb ran MiXCR on the immunoSEQ multiplex PCR reads. This sample has about 240,000 distinct CDR3 sequences; about 96% occur once, and the top ten carry approximately 0.094%. The sequencing sample was made of CD4+ T cells from PBMCs. These receptors all come from a human donor with Susac syndrome.

The chain combines TRBV5-1 with TRBJ2-7; D could derive from TRBD1 or TRBD2 (5 bases each). The germline V gene encodes CDR1 SGHRS and CDR2 YFSETQ. V was pared by 1 base and J by 7 bases, with 18 bases between. CDR3 length: 15 amino acids. The CDR3 bases are TGCGCCAGCAGCTTGACTCGGGGCATTGACTTGGAGCAGTACTTC. Translation: CASSLTRGIDLEQYF. Full variable domain (rest looked up from reference TRBV5-1 and TRBJ2-7): KAGVTQTPRYLIKTRGQQVTLSCSPISGHRSVSWYQQTPGQGLQFLFEYFSETQRNKGNFPGRFSGRQFSNSRSEMNVSTLELGDSALYLCASSLTRGIDLEQYFGPGTRLTVT.

V gene TRBV2 combines with J gene TRBJ2-3; D unresolved. Per germline, CDR1 SNHLY and CDR2 FYNNEI. This CDR3 is 12 amino acids long. Trimming removed 6 bases from V and 4 bases from J, with 8 bases in between. The CDR3 DNA reads as TGTGCCAGCAGCCGACTCGCAGATACGCAGTATTTT. It codes for CASSRLADTQYF.

The chain has TRBV9 and TRBJ2-1; 7 nucleotides align to TRBD2. This CDR3 is built from 17 residues. J was trimmed by 5 bases and V by 1 base; bases with no gene match: 12. From germline, CDR1 is SGDLS and CDR2 YYNGEE. CDR3 protein: CASSVYPETSVNNEQFF. For the CDR3, the DNA is TGTGCCAGCAGCGTATACCCTGAAACTAGCGTAAACAATGAGCAGTTCTTC.

The chain employs TRBV20-1 and TRBJ2-5; 9 nucleotides line up with TRBD2. This CDR3 region has 15 residues. The V and J ends lost 4 bases and 4 bases, in that order; junction bases with no gene match: 10. The germline V gene encodes CDR1 DFQATT and CDR2 SNEGSKA (reference sequence). The CDR3 DNA sequence: TGCAGTGCTACCACACGGCTAGCGGGAAGAGAGACCCAGTACTTC. Its translation is CSATTRLAGRETQYF.

The V and J genes are TRBV20-1 and TRBJ2-2; no reliable D call. Germline V gene data show CDR1 as DFQATT and CDR2 as SNEGSKA (reference sequence). The CDR3 has 15 amino acids. V gave up 3 bases and J gave up 1 base, with 12 bases separating them. The CDR3 reads CSASSAGRNTGELFF. The CDR3 region has the DNA TGCAGTGCTAGTTCGGCCGGAAGGAACACCGGGGAGCTGTTTTTT.

This clonotype has just one count. This rearrangement joins TRBV20-1 to TRBJ2-5; D ambiguous. V was cut by 0 bases and J by 4 bases, with 15 bases left in between. The CDR3 sequence is 15 residues long. Germline CDR1 and CDR2: DFQATT and SNEGSKA (reference sequence). The CDR3 DNA reads as TGCAGTGCTAGAGATCCCGCTCCCCAGGCAGAGACCCAGTACTTC. Amino acids: CSARDPAPQAETQYF.

This chain uses TRBV12-3 or TRBV12-4 with TRBJ2-2, with TRBD1 as a possible D gene (5 bases). With 4 bases removed from V and 3 bases from J, the gap between germline ends came to 15 bases. This CDR3 contains 16 residues. The CDR3 sequence is CASSYGAAIHTGELFF. The CDR3 region has the DNA TGTGCCAGCAGTTATGGGGCGGCGATCCACACCGGGGAGCTGTTTTTT.

V is TRBV29-1 and J is TRBJ2-7, with D maybe TRBD1 (7 bases). CDR3 length equals 13 residues. Trimming stripped 5 bases from V and 2 bases from J, with 13 bases between. Germline loops: CDR1 SQVTM, CDR2 ANQGSEA. The CDR3 here is CSVRQGGTYEQYF. In DNA form, the CDR3 reads TGCAGCGTTCGGCAGGGGGGAACCTACGAGCAGTACTTC.

The rearrangement joins TRBV18 to TRBJ2-2; D may match TRBD1 or TRBD2 (5 bases each). The germline gives CDR1 KGHSH, CDR2 LQKENI. The CDR3 contains 14 residues. Trimming took off 0 bases at V and 7 bases at J, with 9 bases between the two ends. CDR3 bases: TGTGCCAGCTCACCACCGACGGGGCACGGGGAGCTGTTTTTT. This gives the protein CASSPPTGHGELFF.

The V and J genes are TRBV23-1 and TRBJ2-2, with 8 bases lining up with TRBD2. TRBV23-1 is designated an ORF whose function remains uncertain. The CDR3 contains 16 residues. After removal of 2 bases from V and 4 bases from J, the junction contained 6 bases not matched to a gene. The CDR3 loop reads CASSQSGRVSTGELFF. The CDR3 nucleotides read TGCGCCAGCAGTCAAAGCGGGAGAGTGAGCACCGGGGAGCTGTTTTTT.

A few counts support this clonotype. The chain has TRBV6-5 and TRBJ2-7, with D unresolved. V gave up 5 bases and J gave up 3 bases, with 5 bases separating them. Germline CDR1 is MNHEY and CDR2 is SVGAGI. The CDR3 totals 11 residues. The CDR3 sequence: CASSANYEQYF. In nucleotides, the CDR3 is TGTGCCAGCAGTGCGAACTACGAGCAGTACTTC.

The genes are TRBV7-3 and TRBJ2-3; TRBD1 is a possible D gene (6 bases). Trimming removed 4 bases at V and 2 bases at J, with 13 bases between. The CDR3 spans 15 residues. Germline CDR1 SGHTA, CDR2 FQGTGA. Written as DNA, the CDR3 is TGTGCCAGCAGCTCCCTATGGGGGCCCACAGATACGCAGTATTTT. It yields the protein CASSSLWGPTDTQYF.

This chain links TRBV3-1 with TRBJ2-1, with D uncertain. In germline, CDR1 is LGHDT, CDR2 YNNKEL (reference sequence). The CDR3 runs 14 residues. Trimming took off 0 bases at V and 2 bases at J, with 5 bases between the two ends. CDR3 amino acids: CASSQERAYNEQFF. The DNA for the CDR3 is TGTGCCAGCAGCCAAGAAAGAGCCTACAATGAGCAGTTCTTC.

The chain carries TRBV24-1 and TRBJ1-2; tentatively, D is TRBD1 (5 bases). The CDR3 is made up of 14 amino acids. Trimming took off 4 bases at V and 3 bases at J, with 11 bases between the two ends. Germline CDR1 and CDR2: KGHDR and SFDVKD. As DNA, the CDR3 is TGTGCCACCAGTGAGCCCCCGACAGACTATGGCTACACCTTC. Its protein is CATSEPPTDYGYTF.

This sequence joins TRBV20-1 and TRBJ2-5; 8 nucleotides line up with TRBD2. CDR3 length: 15 residues. Germline CDR1 reads DFQATT; CDR2 reads SNEGSKA (reference sequence). V lost 0 bases, J lost 4 bases, and 7 bases stayed unmatched. The CDR3 region has the DNA TGCAGTGCTAGAGATCCAGCGGGAGTAGTAGAGACCCAGTACTTC. Translating gives CSARDPAGVVETQYF.